This passage covers 7 T cell receptor beta chains from one sample sequenced in a study of beta chain features in type 1 diabetes. Expressed TCRB transcripts were sequenced after all isolated RNA was converted to cDNA. TCRdb's copy holds only in-frame clones and misses some; the assay was immunoSEQ multiplex PCR. Of 200,000 to 250,000 clones listed, about 15% are singletons. Findings and caveats of the study: TCRB CDR3s from Type 1 diabetes patients were moderately but significantly shorter in all four CD4+ subsets.

No cognate antigen is known for these TCRs. Sample: naive CD4+ T cells from blood. Source of these receptors: a man aged 25 to 45 with type 1 diabetes.

This chain uses TRBV5-8 with TRBJ2-1; D is possibly TRBD1 (7 bases). The CDR3 has 15 residues. Germline CDR1 is SGHTS and CDR2 is YDEGEE. The germline V and J ends were trimmed by 3 bases and 6 bases, with 16 bases remaining between them. The CDR3 DNA sequence: TGTGCCAGCAGCTCAAGGGGGCTGGGGGGCAATGAGCAGTTCTTC. As protein: CASSSRGLGGNEQFF.

The rearrangement joins TRBV18 to TRBJ2-7, with TRBD1 identical over 11 bases. Germline CDR1 and CDR2: KGHSH and LQKENI. Trimming cost V 3 bases and J 3 bases; bases outside gene matches: 7. This CDR3 contains 16 residues. CDR3 residues: CASSPWDRGLGYEQYF. The CDR3 region has the DNA TGTGCCAGCTCACCTTGGGACAGGGGGTTAGGCTACGAGCAGTACTTC.

This clone showed up just a few times. This chain joins TRBV6-4 and TRBJ2-7; 10 bases match TRBD1. The V and J ends lost 5 bases and 2 bases, in that order; junction bases with no gene match: 9. This CDR3 spans 16 amino acids. CDR1 is MRHNA and CDR2 is SNTAGT in the germline V gene. The CDR3 reads CASSPFPGQGPYEQYF. CDR3 nucleotides: TGTGCCAGCAGTCCTTTCCCGGGACAGGGGCCCTACGAGCAGTACTTC.

This clone was detected a few times. The chain employs TRBV5-1 and TRBJ1-5; no firm D call. Germline V gene data show CDR1 as SGHRS and CDR2 as YFSETQ. The V end lost 4 bases, the J end lost 1 base, and 6 bases lay between the germline ends. The CDR3 covers 13 residues. DNA for the CDR3: TGCGCCAGCAGCCCCTTAAGCAATCAGCCCCAGCATTTT. Protein: CASSPLSNQPQHF.

This clone was found a few times. The V and J genes are TRBV5-1 and TRBJ1-1; 7 bases map to TRBD1. The V gene's germline CDR1 is SGHRS and CDR2 YFSETQ. The V gene end was trimmed by 0 bases and the J gene end by 1 base; junction bases not matched to a gene: 6. The CDR3 is 16 residues long. CDR3 bases: TGCGCCAGCAGCTTGGCCGTGGGACAGCAGAACACTGAAGCTTTCTTT. As protein: CASSLAVGQQNTEAFF.

This clone was seen a handful of times. The rearrangement uses TRBV18 and TRBJ2-7; 11 bases align to TRBD2. The CDR3 spans 14 residues. Germline V CDR1 and CDR2: KGHSH, LQKENI. V trimming: 2 bases; J trimming: 6 bases; junction bases outside the gene matches: 3. This CDR3 reads CASSPGLAGGEQYF. In DNA, the CDR3 is TGTGCCAGCTCACCAGGTCTAGCGGGAGGCGAGCAGTACTTC.

The rearrangement joins TRBV2 to TRBJ1-4; perhaps TRBD1 as D (5 bases). The CDR3 covers 11 residues. The ends were cut back, 8 bases at V and 7 bases at J, with 8 bases in the middle. Per germline, CDR1 SNHLY and CDR2 FYNNEI. CDR3 protein: CASRQSEKLFF. The CDR3 nucleotides read TGTGCCAGCCGACAGAGTGAAAAACTGTTTTTT.